This record covers a single T cell receptor (beta chain). What antigen it recognizes has not been identified. Per-nucleotide qualities are absent, and no much larger clonotype sits a single base away. The method behind the library was multiplex PCR. The reads were generated on an Illumina HiSeq 4000. CDR3 regions were amplified by Arm-PCR with iRepertoire HTBI primers to construct TCR beta libraries. Before sequencing, the PCR products underwent gel purification. As for the original processing: Across samples, some 62 TRBV and roughly 13 TRBJ segments were identified and used for gene usage analysis of CDR3 amino acid clonotypes. COPE and FqMerger were used to merge filtered high-quality paired reads into contigs. BLAST was used to align contigs to IMGT TRBV, TRBD and TRBJ reference genes, with CDR3 defined following IMGT. Highly expanded clones were defined as clonotypes with a frequency above 0.1%. Shannon entropy served as the measure of repertoire diversity, while the Gini coefficient captured V-J evenness. A clonotype was considered public if more than one individual shared it. The public reads were reprocessed in TCRdb via fastp at Q25 and MiXCR, keeping in-frame beta chains. Rows matching on CDR3 protein sequence are summarized as one entry with the most common DNA and genes. These V and J calls originate from TCRdb's pipeline instead of the authors' own analysis. The sample contains under 800,000 distinct CDR3 sequences, roughly 16% of them found a single time. The ten largest make up about 18% of the sample.

Trimming leaves V shorter by 6 bases and J shorter by 9 bases, with the junction holding 12 bases beyond the gene matches. From the germline V gene, CDR1 is MNHNS and CDR2 is SASEGT. Inclusive of the bounding cysteine and phenylalanine, the CDR3 is 15 residues long. Only the CDR3 part of the read is kept: 45 bases, read in frame from the first base. This specimen's time point label, per the study, means: newly diagnosed GD, antithyroid drugs for less than 3 months. For both TCR sequencing and RNA sequencing, RNA was extracted from PBMCs in TRIzol. Graves' disease was diagnosed according to American Thyroid Association guidelines. Patients were recruited from an endocrinology department in Xi'an, China. From each patient, 7.5 to 10 milliliters of peripheral blood was collected into an EDTA anticoagulant tube. Ficoll Paque Plus density gradient separation was used to isolate PBMCs, and no additional T cell sorting was done. An Agilent 2100 Bioanalyzer and agarose gel were used to check RNA quality, while a NanoDrop 2000 measured RNA concentration.

The sample belongs to a study of regulatory T cells in long-lasting Graves disease (dated by TCRdb to the early 2020s). As for the study more broadly: Patients with newly diagnosed Graves' disease had been on antithyroid drugs for under 3 months. Patients with persistent Graves' disease were compared with patients with newly diagnosed Graves' disease using TCR sequencing and RNA sequencing of peripheral blood. The study was conducted in China and was registered as a clinical trial. A total of roughly 35 samples were covered by TCR sequencing, comprising around 13 persistent and around 20 newly diagnosed Graves' disease patients. General conclusions and limits of the study: As a limitation, the authors acknowledged that the small sample size may reduce accuracy. TRBV28, TRBJ1-2 and TRBJ2-5 were preferentially used in persistent disease, while TRBV20-1 and TRBJ2-1 were favored in newly diagnosed disease. Persistent Graves' disease patients showed lower TCR Shannon entropy and fewer highly expanded clones than newly diagnosed patients, suggesting clonal expansion. A larger number of public clonotypes was shared among persistent patients (2,741) than among newly diagnosed patients (roughly 970). Sequencing and analysis were restricted to the TCR beta chain. Peripheral blood alone was examined, since thyroid tissue, which constituted the primary lesion, could not be accessed.

The sample was also reused in another study, on T cells in Graves' hyperthyroidism and ophthalmopathy. Per that second paper: Stable Graves' hyperthyroidism was defined as no progression to ophthalmopathy during 18 months of follow-up. Hyperthyroidism patients were newly diagnosed, had a disease duration of under 2 months, and were aged 18 to 65 years. Patients with uncontrolled infections, other autoimmune diseases, pregnancy or lactation were excluded. Diagnoses were based on clinical symptoms, serum thyroxine and TRAb, thyroid ultrasound and orbital computed tomography. A first-round RT-PCR of the TCR CDR3 used the HTBI primer set with the Qiagen OneStep RT-PCR kit. Most expanded thyroid clonotypes (frequency above 0.001) were also detected in blood, suggesting blood repertoires may reflect thyroid immune responses. A 13 V-J signature model separated ophthalmopathy from stable hyperthyroidism, with 87.88% sensitivity and about 81% specificity in cross-validation and 80%/75% in testing. During validation, the model predicted progression to ophthalmopathy a median of roughly six months ahead of onset, with almost 71% sensitivity and more than 72% specificity. To identify TCR V-J signatures that set the groups apart, the researchers used a discovery cohort of more than 95 patients, made up of under 50 with Graves' ophthalmopathy and some 58 with stable Graves' hyperthyroidism. Prospective prediction of ophthalmopathy was tested in an independent validation cohort consisting of some 19 hyperthyroidism patients and some 15 patients who later progressed to ophthalmopathy. The approximately 100 discovery patients were divided at random into training and test sets in a 7:3 ratio. The study also compared thyroid tissue and blood T-cell repertoires from more than 5 Graves' hyperthyroidism patients. Following sampling, methimazole starting at 30 mg daily was given to hyperthyroidism patients, and high-dose intravenous methylprednisolone was given to ophthalmopathy patients. Libraries were constructed in a second round of multiplex PCR, after which size selection and purification were performed. Sequencing of the libraries was done on an Illumina HiSeq2000 using paired-end 100 bp reads. SOAPnuke was used to process the raw data, removing reads that contained adapters or uncalled bases, had a mean Phred below 15, or lacked an exact match to the constant primer or identifier. COPE v1.2.5 was used to merge high-quality paired reads, and clonotypes were defined as unique nucleotide sequences. Clonotypes were aligned to IMGT TRBV, TRBD and TRBJ reference segments using MiTCR v1.1. The analysis included only V-J combinations with a frequency above 0.0001, which together covered around 99% of the repertoires. The TCS score was defined as the ratio of F50 (clonal expansion) to E x V (chaos), calculated using BLOSUM62-based TCRdist between CDR3 peptides within each V-J. Welch's t-statistics and random forest reduced several hundred V-J features to roughly 13, which were used in a naive Bayes classifier (R e1071). Sample size was not statistically predetermined, and investigators were not blinded to group allocation. The paper reports TCR Vbeta CDR3 sequencing of 135 peripheral blood samples: around 41 ophthalmopathy, around 80 hyperthyroidism and approximately 17 progressor patients.

Sample: peripheral blood mononuclear cells (PBMCs), taken at new diagnosis, from a patient treated with antithyroid drugs. The TCR comes from a woman aged 25 to 39 with Graves disease. Donor details come from another sample of the same person, matched by shared clones. This chain is built from TRBV6-1 and TRBJ2-1, and TRBD1 matches 9 of the central bases. The nucleotide sequence is given as TGTGCCAGCAGCCCACAGGGGGCTAGCCCCCCTGAGCAGTTCTTC. This codes for CASSPQGASPPEQFF.